A single sample is the source of the 10 T cell receptor beta chains below, sequenced in a study of blood T cell repertoires in COVID-19. Sequenced by immunoSEQ multiplex PCR; TCRdb stores in-frame clones only, minus some. Of about 140,000 clones in the sample, approximately 91% were seen once. The sample comprised peripheral blood. These receptors all stem from a man aged 50-60 years with active or convalescent COVID-19.

This clone has a count of ten or more. The J gene is TRBJ1-5, the V gene TRBV30, with 8 bases fitting TRBD1. The ends lost 2 bases at V and 6 bases at J; junction bases unmatched: 12. The CDR3 is 16 amino acids. Looked up from germline, CDR1 is GTSNPN and CDR2 is SVGIG (reference sequence). CDR3 coding DNA: TGTGCCTGGAGTAACCCCGGACAGGGTCGGGGTCAGCCCCAGCATTTT. Translated, it gives CAWSNPGQGRGQPQHF.

J is TRBJ1-1 and V is TRBV6-5; 11 bases align to TRBD1. Losses at the gene ends were 5 bases for V and 3 bases for J; bases not matched to a gene: 5. This CDR3 contains 15 residues. The germline V gene has CDR1 MNHEY and CDR2 SVGAGI. CDR3 bases: TGTGCCAGCAGTAGGACAGGGGGCACGGACACTGAAGCTTTCTTT. Its translation: CASSRTGGTDTEAFF.

The chain combines TRBV6-2 or TRBV6-3 with TRBJ2-3, with 8 bases fitting TRBD2. Losses at the gene ends were 2 bases for V and 0 bases for J; bases not matched to a gene: 4. The germline gives CDR1 MNHEY, CDR2 SVGEGT. The CDR3 spans 16 residues. The CDR3 DNA reads TGTGCCAGCAGTTACGGGCTAGCGGGTAGCACAGATACGCAGTATTTT. It specifies CASSYGLAGSTDTQYF.

Here the CDR3 reads CASSYSRVDQPQHF. The CDR3 coding sequence is TGTGCCAGCAGTTACTCGAGGGTGGATCAGCCCCAGCATTTT. The genes are TRBV6-5 and TRBJ1-5; D not resolved. The V end lost 0 bases, the J end lost 5 bases, and 8 bases lay between the germline ends. Germline CDR1 and CDR2: MNHEY and SVGAGI. This CDR3 comprises 14 residues.

V gene TRBV27 combines with J gene TRBJ2-3; 9 positions match TRBD2. This CDR3 spans 14 amino acids. Germline-derived CDR1 and CDR2 are MNHEY and SMNVEV (reference sequence). Trimming cost V 6 bases and J 7 bases; bases outside gene matches: 8. CDR3 nucleotide sequence: TGTGCCAGCAGGCGCGCGGCGGGAGGGCATACGCAGTATTTT. It translates to CASRRAAGGHTQYF.

The V and J genes are TRBV28 and TRBJ2-7, with D possibly matching TRBD1 (6 bases). Germline V gene sequence: CDR1 MDHEN, CDR2 SYDVKM. CDR3 length equals 17 residues. Deletions cut 3 bases from V and 4 bases from J, with 22 bases between. CDR3 residues: CASSFIRGRVSLYEQYF. DNA for the CDR3: TGTGCCAGCAGTTTCATCAGGGGCAGGGTGAGCCTTTACGAGCAGTACTTC.

The rearrangement joins TRBV7-2 to TRBJ2-5; TRBD2 aligns across 9 bases. CDR3 length: 15 residues. Germline V gene lookup returns CDR1 SGHTA and CDR2 FQGNSA. V was clipped by 5 bases and J by 6 bases; unmatched bases: 10. CDR3 DNA sequence: TGTGCCAGCAGCCAAGGGGGTAGCGGGAGAAAGACCCAGTACTTC. This gives the protein CASSQGGSGRKTQYF.

This clone was detected a few times. The genes are TRBV7-9 and TRBJ1-2; D gene ambiguous. The CDR3 sequence is 15 residues long. Germline loops: CDR1 SEHNR, CDR2 FQNEAQ (reference sequence). Trimming removed 4 bases at V and 6 bases at J, with 18 bases between. The CDR3 protein is CASSSRGITSNGYTF. The CDR3 nucleotides read TGTGCCAGCAGCTCGCGGGGTATTACGTCGAATGGCTACACCTTC.

The chain recombines TRBV20-1 with TRBJ1-2, with D tentatively TRBD1 (6 bases). This CDR3 spans 11 amino acids. The germline gives CDR1 DFQATT, CDR2 SNEGSKA (reference sequence). Trimming took off 6 bases at V and 4 bases at J, with 9 bases between the two ends. CDR3 region: CSAWGLYGYTF. As DNA, the CDR3 is TGCAGTGCATGGGGGCTCTATGGCTACACCTTC.

In its sample, this clone was seen a few times. CDR3 bases: TGTGCCATCAGCAACATAGCGGGGGACACAGATACGCAGTATTTT. Protein product: CAISNIAGDTDTQYF. V usage is TRBV10-3 and J usage is TRBJ2-3; 9 bases map to TRBD2. The CDR3 length is 15 residues. Germline V gives CDR1 ENHRY, CDR2 SYGVKD. The ends lost 6 bases at V and 2 bases at J; junction bases unmatched: 6.